This TCR beta chain comes out of a study of early stage breast cancer tumors. As for the study in general: Seven or eight ER+/PR+/HER2- tumors were invasive ductal; four were invasive lobular. Each sample averaged approximately 10-fold read coverage.

Germline V gives CDR1 LGHNA, CDR2 YSLEER. This CDR3 is built from 16 residues. Trimming removed 0 bases at V and 5 bases at J, with 11 bases between. Data came from immunoSEQ multiplex PCR; TCRdb stores just in-frame clones and leaves some out. The repertoire consists of some 47,000 clones, with around 83% occurring once and the leading ten covering around 1.5%. About this clone itself: The antigen is undetermined.

Broader study findings: Tumor and normal breast were distinguished via blood comparison in about 90% of the 16 patients. Enriched TCRB sequences shared across patients were mostly commonly generated sequences.

The TCR originated in a person aged 45-60 years with breast cancer. Input material: blood. This sequence joins TRBV4-3 and TRBJ2-6, with D possibly being TRBD1 or TRBD2 (6 bases each). The CDR3: CASSQDPGGRANVLTF. CDR3 DNA: TGCGCCAGCAGCCAAGATCCCGGGGGCAGGGCCAACGTCCTGACTTTC.